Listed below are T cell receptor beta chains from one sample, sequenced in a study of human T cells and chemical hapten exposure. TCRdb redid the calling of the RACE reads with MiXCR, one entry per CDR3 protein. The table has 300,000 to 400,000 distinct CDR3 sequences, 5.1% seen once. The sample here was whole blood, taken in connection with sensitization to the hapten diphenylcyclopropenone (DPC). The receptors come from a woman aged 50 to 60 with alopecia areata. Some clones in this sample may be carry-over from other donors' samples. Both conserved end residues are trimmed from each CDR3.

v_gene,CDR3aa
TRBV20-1,SAPRRVLGEQY
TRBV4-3,ASSQDAQGLNYGYT
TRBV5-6,ASSLEQGATDYTDTQY
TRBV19,ASSIGTPYEQY
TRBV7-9,ASSSSSEAF
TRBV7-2,ASSFGGGGAETQY
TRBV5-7,ASSFMAQEGNTGELF
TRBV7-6,ASGSGGALEQF
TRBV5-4,AGRGWSTDTQY
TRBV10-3,AIRLSGGGGETQY
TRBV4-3,ASSTLAGGPEDTQY
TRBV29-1,SVGRVLLPDTQY
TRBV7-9,ASSYNNEQF
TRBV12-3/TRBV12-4,ASGTGAGYT
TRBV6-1,ASSESDGVPFEQY
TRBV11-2,ASSFGSEDVWTGHSYNEQF
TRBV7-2,ASSPQGALVNEQF
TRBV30,AWSAGSGKPQH
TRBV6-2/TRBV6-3,ASSYMAGGDEQY
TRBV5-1,ASSRAPGQDLEQY
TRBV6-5,ASSSDRVSGNTIY
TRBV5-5,ASSLWESGEQY
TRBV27,ASSLSTTGSDSPLH
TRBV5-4,ASSLRAVSPLH